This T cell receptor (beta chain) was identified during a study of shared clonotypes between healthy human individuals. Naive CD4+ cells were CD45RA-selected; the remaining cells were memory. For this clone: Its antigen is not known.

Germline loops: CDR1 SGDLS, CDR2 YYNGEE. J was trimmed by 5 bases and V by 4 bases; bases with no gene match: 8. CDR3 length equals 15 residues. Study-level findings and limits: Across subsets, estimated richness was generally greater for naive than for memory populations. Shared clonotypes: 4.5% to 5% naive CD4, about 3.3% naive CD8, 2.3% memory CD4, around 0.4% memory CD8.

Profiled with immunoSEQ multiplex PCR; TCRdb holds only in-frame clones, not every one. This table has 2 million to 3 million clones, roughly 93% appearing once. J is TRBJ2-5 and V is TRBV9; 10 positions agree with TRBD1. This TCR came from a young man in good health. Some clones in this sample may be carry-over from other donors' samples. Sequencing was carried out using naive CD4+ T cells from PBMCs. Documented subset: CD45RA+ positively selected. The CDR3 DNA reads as TGTGCCAGCAGCACGACAGGGGGCGTTTTGGAGACCCAGTACTTC. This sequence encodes CASSTTGGVLETQYF.